Below, 3 T cell receptor beta chains from the same sample are listed, as sequenced in a study of T cell changes during pregnancy in multiple sclerosis. Measured with immunoSEQ multiplex PCR; TCRdb has only the in-frame clones, and not every one. The table has tens of thousands of clones, approximately 92% seen once. The source was peripheral blood, collected before pregnancy. The source is a female donor with multiple sclerosis, enrolled in a pregnancy study.

The chain uses TRBV7-2 and TRBJ2-1, with 12 bases aligning to TRBD2. Germline trimming cut 4 bases from V and 8 bases from J; bases unmatched to any gene: 12. The CDR3 length is 17 residues. Looked up from germline, CDR1 is SGHTA and CDR2 is FQGNSA. CDR3 protein: CASSSPPASGRAHEQFF. The CDR3 DNA is TGTGCCAGCAGCTCGCCTCCGGCTAGCGGGAGGGCCCATGAGCAGTTCTTC.

This clone was found once. The chain combines TRBV19 with TRBJ1-2, with D perhaps matching TRBD1 (5 bases). Trimming removed 7 bases at V and 6 bases at J, with 21 bases between. The CDR3 has 15 amino acids. The germline gives CDR1 LNHDA, CDR2 SQIVND (reference sequence). The CDR3 loop reads CASTPGPGQTDGYTF. The CDR3 nucleotides read TGTGCCAGTACCCCGGGCCCAGGGCAGACTGATGGCTACACCTTC.

The chain has TRBV6-5 and TRBJ2-1; 8 nucleotides match TRBD2. The CDR3 runs to 15 residues. J gave up 8 bases and V 3 bases, and 9 bases lay outside the gene matches. CDR1 is MNHEY and CDR2 is SVGAGI in the germline V gene. The CDR3 sequence: CASSYLAGGIYEQFF. The CDR3 bases are TGTGCCAGCAGTTATCTGGCGGGAGGTATATATGAGCAGTTCTTC.